This TCR beta chain was recovered during a study of technical replicates of blood from several donors. Assay used: immunoSEQ multiplex PCR; TCRdb lists only in-frame clones, some missing. In the table there are tens of thousands of clones, roughly 96% of which are singletons. From germline, CDR1 is MDHEN and CDR2 SYDVKM. The CDR3 is 12 residues long. V lost 4 bases and J lost 8, with 6 bases in between. The source material was T cells isolated from PBMCs. V gene TRBV28 combines with J gene TRBJ1-6; unclear D gene. The TCR comes from a human donor in good health. The CDR3 reads CASSSQDSPLHF. In DNA form, the CDR3 reads TGTGCCAGCAGTTCCCAGGATTCACCCCTCCACTTT.